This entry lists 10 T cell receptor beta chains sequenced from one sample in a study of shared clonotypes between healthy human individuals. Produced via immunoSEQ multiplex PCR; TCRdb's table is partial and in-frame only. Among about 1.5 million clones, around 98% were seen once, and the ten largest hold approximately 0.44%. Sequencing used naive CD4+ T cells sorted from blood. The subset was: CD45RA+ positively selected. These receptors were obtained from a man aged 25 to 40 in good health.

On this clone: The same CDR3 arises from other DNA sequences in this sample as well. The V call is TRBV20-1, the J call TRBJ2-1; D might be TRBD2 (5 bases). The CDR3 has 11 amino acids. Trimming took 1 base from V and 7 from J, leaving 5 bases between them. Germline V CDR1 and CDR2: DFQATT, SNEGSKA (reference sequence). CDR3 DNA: TGCAGTGCTAGAGTAGCGAATGAGCAGTTCTTC. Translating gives CSARVANEQFF.

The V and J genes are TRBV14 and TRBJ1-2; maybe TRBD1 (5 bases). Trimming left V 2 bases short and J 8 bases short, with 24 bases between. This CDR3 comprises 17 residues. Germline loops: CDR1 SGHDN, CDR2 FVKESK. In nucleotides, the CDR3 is TGTGCCAGCAGCCAAAGGACCTCATGGGACCTTAATACAGGCTACACCTTC. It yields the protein CASSQRTSWDLNTGYTF.

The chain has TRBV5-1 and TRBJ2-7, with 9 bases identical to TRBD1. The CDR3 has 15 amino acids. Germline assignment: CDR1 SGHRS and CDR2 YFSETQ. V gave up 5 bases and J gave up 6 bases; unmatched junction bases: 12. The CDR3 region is CASRPHTGQGSEQYF. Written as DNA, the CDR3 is TGCGCCAGCAGACCCCACACGGGACAGGGTTCCGAGCAGTACTTC.

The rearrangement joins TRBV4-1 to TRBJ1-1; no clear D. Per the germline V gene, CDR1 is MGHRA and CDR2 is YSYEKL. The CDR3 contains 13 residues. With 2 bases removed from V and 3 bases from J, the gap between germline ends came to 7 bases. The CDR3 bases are TGCGCCAGCAGCCAACGTGGGGACACTGAAGCTTTCTTT. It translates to CASSQRGDTEAFF.

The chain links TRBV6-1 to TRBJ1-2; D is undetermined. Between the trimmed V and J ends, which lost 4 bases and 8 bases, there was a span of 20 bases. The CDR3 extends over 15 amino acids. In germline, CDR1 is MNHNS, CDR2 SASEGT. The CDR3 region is CASSGGEYRTNGYTF. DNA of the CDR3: TGTGCCAGCAGTGGTGGGGAGTACAGAACTAACGGCTACACCTTC.

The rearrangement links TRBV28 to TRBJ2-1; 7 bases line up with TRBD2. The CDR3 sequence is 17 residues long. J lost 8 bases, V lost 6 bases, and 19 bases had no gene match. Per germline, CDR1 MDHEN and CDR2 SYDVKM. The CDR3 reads CASRYGLGREIRHEQFF. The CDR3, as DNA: TGTGCCAGCAGATATGGACTAGGGCGGGAGATCCGTCATGAGCAGTTCTTC.

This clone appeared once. CDR3 bases: TGTGCCAGCAGCCAAATTCCAGTAGCGGGAGTGAACACCGGGGAGCTGTTTTTT. Amino acid sequence: CASSQIPVAGVNTGELFF. The chain couples TRBV7-9 to TRBJ2-2; 9 bases align to TRBD2. V trimming: 5 bases; J trimming: 1 base; junction bases outside the gene matches: 11. Germline lookup yields CDR1 SEHNR and CDR2 FQNEAQ (reference sequence). The CDR3 totals 18 residues.

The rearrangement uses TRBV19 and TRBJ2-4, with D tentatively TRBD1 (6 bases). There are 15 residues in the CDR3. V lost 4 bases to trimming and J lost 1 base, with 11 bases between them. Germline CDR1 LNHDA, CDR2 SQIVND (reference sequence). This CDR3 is CASSSPQGAKNIQYF. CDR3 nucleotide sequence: TGTGCCAGTAGTAGCCCGCAGGGGGCCAAAAACATTCAGTACTTC.

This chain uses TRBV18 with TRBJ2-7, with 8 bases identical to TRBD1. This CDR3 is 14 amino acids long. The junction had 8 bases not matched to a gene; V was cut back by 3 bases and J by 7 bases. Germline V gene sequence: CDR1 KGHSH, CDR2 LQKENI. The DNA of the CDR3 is TGTGCCAGCTCACCGTTTACAGGGGGGAGGGAGCAGTACTTC. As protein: CASSPFTGGREQYF.

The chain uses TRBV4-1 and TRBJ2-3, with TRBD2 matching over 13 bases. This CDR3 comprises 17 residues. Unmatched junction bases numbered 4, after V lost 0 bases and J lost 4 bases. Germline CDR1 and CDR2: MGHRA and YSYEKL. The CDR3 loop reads CASSQEGTSGNPDTQYF. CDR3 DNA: TGCGCCAGCAGCCAAGAAGGGACTAGCGGGAACCCAGATACGCAGTATTTT.